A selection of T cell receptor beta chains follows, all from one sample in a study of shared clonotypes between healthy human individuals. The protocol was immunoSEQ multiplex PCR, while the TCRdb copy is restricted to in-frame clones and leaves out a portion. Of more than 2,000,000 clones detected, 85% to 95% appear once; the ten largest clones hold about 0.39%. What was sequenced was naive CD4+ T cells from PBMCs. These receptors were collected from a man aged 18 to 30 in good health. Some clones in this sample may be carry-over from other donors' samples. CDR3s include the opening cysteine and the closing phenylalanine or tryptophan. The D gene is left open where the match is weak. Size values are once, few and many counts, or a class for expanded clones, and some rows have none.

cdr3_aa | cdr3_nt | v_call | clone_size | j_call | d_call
CASSGSDRRSGNTIYF | TGTGCCAGCAGTGGTTCGGACAGGCGCTCTGGAAACACCATATATTTT | TRBV25-1 | . | TRBJ1-3 | TRBD1
CASSSPGRRNEQFF | TGTGCCAGCAGTTCACCGGGACGGCGGAATGAGCAGTTCTTC | TRBV6-5 | . | TRBJ2-1 | .
CASSPGQGLQYF | TGTGCCAGCAGCCCGGGACAGGGATTGCAGTACTTC | TRBV5-5 | few | TRBJ2-7 | TRBD1
CASSQPGQGPHEQFF | TGCGCCAGCAGCCAGCCGGGACAGGGCCCCCATGAGCAGTTCTTC | TRBV4-1 | . | TRBJ2-1 | TRBD1
CASSKSVATEAFF | TGTGCCAGCAGTAAGTCGGTGGCTACTGAAGCTTTCTTT | TRBV6-5 | . | TRBJ1-1 | .
CASSPAAGGTYNEQFF | TGTGCCAGCTCACCGGCAGCGGGAGGTACCTACAATGAGCAGTTCTTC | TRBV18 | . | TRBJ2-1 | TRBD2
CASSAARGRAAKNIQYF | TGTGCCAGTAGTGCTGCGCGCGGGAGAGCGGCCAAAAACATTCAGTACTTC | TRBV19 | . | TRBJ2-4 | TRBD2
CASQTISGRVSDTQYF | TGTGCCAGCCAGACCATTAGCGGGAGGGTTTCGGATACGCAGTATTTT | TRBV18 | . | TRBJ2-3 | TRBD2
CASSSREPQVHGYTF | TGTGCCAGCAGTTCCCGGGAACCCCAAGTCCATGGCTACACCTTC | TRBV6-5 | . | TRBJ1-2 | .
CASSNNRGGYTF | TGTGCCAGTAGTAATAACCGAGGTGGCTACACCTTC | TRBV19 | . | TRBJ1-2 | .
CAIRLGQGSTEAFF | TGTGCCATCAGACTAGGACAGGGGAGCACTGAAGCTTTCTTT | TRBV10-3 | . | TRBJ1-1 | TRBD1
CASSLGTNTEAFF | TGCGCCAGCAGCTTGGGGACGAACACTGAAGCTTTCTTT | TRBV5-1 | . | TRBJ1-1 | .
CASSWEGRKDSEQYF | TGTGCCAGCAGCTGGGAGGGGAGAAAAGACAGCGAGCAGTACTTC | TRBV5-4 | . | TRBJ2-7 | TRBD2
CASSLGDRGVGGDGYTF | TGTGCCAGCAGCTTAGGGGATAGGGGAGTAGGTGGGGATGGCTACACCTTC | TRBV7-8 | . | TRBJ1-2 | .
CASRALTGIQYF | TGTGCCAGCCGCGCGTTGACCGGCATTCAGTACTTC | TRBV28 | . | TRBJ2-4 | .
CASSLGPQSTDTQYF | TGCGCCAGCAGCTTAGGACCGCAAAGCACAGATACGCAGTATTTT | TRBV5-1 | . | TRBJ2-3 | .
CASSGQGYEQYF | TGTGCCAGTAGCGGACAGGGTTACGAGCAGTACTTC | TRBV19 | once | TRBJ2-7 | TRBD1
CAIRVGPNQPQHF | TGTGCCATCAGGGTGGGACCTAATCAGCCCCAGCATTTT | TRBV10-3 | once | TRBJ1-5 | .
CASSGYYEQYF | TGTGCCAGCAGTGGTTACTACGAGCAGTACTTC | TRBV2 | . | TRBJ2-7 | .
CSVGASNEKLFF | TGCAGCGTAGGGGCCTCTAATGAAAAACTGTTTTTT | TRBV29-1 | . | TRBJ1-4 | .
CASSPNIRDSHQTMYF | TGTGCCAGCTCACCAAATATTCGGGACAGCCACCAAACGATGTATTTT | TRBV18 | . | TRBJ2-3 | TRBD1